This T cell receptor (beta chain) was obtained from a study of beta chain features in type 1 diabetes. Study-wide background: No patient-donor differences in age, gender, total cells or subset yield. Study-level points and caveats: Within each of all four CD4+ subsets, Type 1 diabetes patients had TCRB CDR3s that were moderately but significantly shorter. Across patients, naive, central memory and Treg TCRB repertoires exhibited apparently greater similarity than was observed across healthy donors.

CDR1 is MNHEY, CDR2 SVGAGI, per germline. The CDR3 has 15 amino acids. V lost 6 bases, J lost 8 bases, and 12 bases stayed unmatched. On this clone: The antigen remains undetermined.

Expressed TCRB transcripts were sequenced because the entire RNA isolate underwent reverse transcription. Profiled with immunoSEQ multiplex PCR; TCRdb holds only in-frame clones, not every one. The repertoire includes 250,000 to 400,000 clones, 14% of them detected once, and 6.7% sits in the top ten. This rearrangement joins TRBV6-5 to TRBJ2-4, with 8 bases identical to TRBD2. This clonotype originated in a man under 40 in good health. Input material: central memory CD4+ T cells from blood. The CDR3 reads CASRTPRDGRDIQYF. CDR3 in DNA: TGTGCCAGCAGGACTCCACGGGACGGGAGGGACATTCAGTACTTC.